One sample yielded the 2 T cell receptor beta chains listed below, sequenced in a study of blood T cell repertoires in COVID-19. The method was immunoSEQ multiplex PCR; TCRdb's version includes in-frame clones alone and lacks a portion of them. The sample has around 390,000 clones, approximately 87% seen once. The sequenced sample was PBMCs or T cells enriched from blood (not recorded which). These receptors all stem from a woman in her forties or fifties who had recovered from COVID-19.

J is TRBJ2-5 and V is TRBV30; the D gene is possibly TRBD2 (6 bases). Germline CDR1 GTSNPN, CDR2 SVGIG (reference sequence). The CDR3 totals 12 residues. V shed 5 bases and J shed 6 bases, with 13 bases lying between them. CDR3 DNA sequence: TGTGCCTGGGGGTTGGAGGGGAAGACCCAGTACTTC. It is translated as CAWGLEGKTQYF.

The rearrangement joins TRBV5-1 to TRBJ2-5; 8 bases are shared with TRBD1. Germline lookup yields CDR1 SGHRS and CDR2 YFSETQ. The CDR3 runs to 16 residues. The V and J ends lost 4 bases and 5 bases, in that order; junction bases with no gene match: 13. CDR3 in amino acids: CASSTGQGGGQETQYF. CDR3 in DNA: TGCGCCAGCAGCACAGGACAGGGTGGGGGTCAGGAGACCCAGTACTTC.